This TCR beta chain was retrieved from a study of T cell changes during pregnancy in multiple sclerosis (dated by TCRdb to the late 2010s). In the study overall: In women with multiple sclerosis, the researchers looked at how the T cell repertoire shifted as pregnancy progressed.

Receptor libraries were prepared by the immunoSEQ multiplex PCR assay. What TCRdb holds here is the immuneACCESS table cut down to in-frame rearrangements. Part of the clones is not present; checked against another copy, under half of the missing clones reflect an unresolved V gene, and the others are unexplained. Counted in this sample were approximately 20,000 clones; roughly 87% of them appeared once. The ten largest clones represent more than 7.5% of the sample. Trimming costs V 1 base and J 6 bases, and their ends lie 13 bases apart. The CDR3, from cysteine to phenylalanine, totals 14 residues. Only the CDR3 DNA stays, 42 bases, in frame from base 1. CDR1 and CDR2, per the germline V gene, are MNHNS and SASEGT. The table lists this clone with a few counts. Its recognized antigen is unknown. No clone much larger than this one lies a single base away; base qualities are absent.

The receptor comes from a female donor with multiple sclerosis, enrolled in a pregnancy study. The chain is made from TRBV6-1 and TRBJ2-7; matching of 5 bases hints at TRBD1 as the D gene. Specimen: CD8+ T cells from peripheral blood mononuclear cells, collected after pregnancy. The DNA sequence is as follows: TGTGCCAGCAGTGAAGTTCAGGGTATGGGCGAGCAGTACTTC. This gives the protein CASSEVQGMGEQYF.